Listed below are T cell receptor beta chains from one sample, sequenced in a study of CD8+ T cells in alopecia areata. Method: immunoSEQ multiplex PCR; TCRdb's copy keeps in-frame clones and lacks some. This table has some 130,000 clones, about 46% appearing once. The sequences come from CD8+ T cells sorted from blood, collected at week 0. The receptors originated from a human donor with alopecia areata. Each CDR3 is given with its conserved first and last residue. A D gene is named only where the DNA matches it firmly. Some rows mark clone size as missing; the rest say once, few, many or name a class of expanded clone.

J	size	D	V	DNA	CDR3
TRBJ1-2	few	NA	TRBV7-8	TGTGCCAGCAGCTCCCATCCAGGGCGCTATGGCTACACCTTC	CASSSHPGRYGYTF
TRBJ2-1	few	NA	TRBV5-4	TGTGCCAGCTGGGACGCCTCAGGAGTTAATGAGCAGTTCTTC	CASWDASGVNEQFF
TRBJ2-1	NA	TRBD2	TRBV5-1	TGCGCCAGCAGCTTGATGGGGACTAGCGGGAGCTCCTACAATGAGCAGTTCTTC	CASSLMGTSGSSYNEQFF
TRBJ2-7	NA	NA	TRBV5-1	TGCGCCAGCAGGGGTGGGACCTACGAGCAGTACTTC	CASRGGTYEQYF
TRBJ2-1	NA	TRBD2	TRBV25-1	TGTGCCAGCAGTGAGTGGGCTAGCGGCTCCTACAATGAGCAGTTCTTC	CASSEWASGSYNEQFF
TRBJ2-3	few	NA	TRBV29-1	TGCAGCGTATACCCCAGGACAACTAGCACAGATACGCAGTATTTT	CSVYPRTTSTDTQYF
TRBJ2-2	NA	NA	TRBV4-2	TGTGCCAGCAGCCAACCTGGGGTAGACAGGCCAGGGGCCGGGGAGCTGTTTTTT	CASSQPGVDRPGAGELFF
TRBJ1-2	few	NA	TRBV7-9	TGTGCCAGCAGCATTGGACTGGATGGCTACACCTTC	CASSIGLDGYTF
TRBJ2-7	NA	NA	TRBV30	TGTGCCTGGTCAGAGGAATTGATTCGGAGCAGATTCTTC	CAWSEELIRSRFF
TRBJ2-1	NA	NA	TRBV7-2	TGTGCCAGCAGCTTGGGGTCGGGGAATGAGCAGTTCTTC	CASSLGSGNEQFF
TRBJ1-5	many	NA	TRBV10-1	TGCGCCAGCAGTAGGGGCAGGGCAGGACAGCCCCAGCATTTT	CASSRGRAGQPQHF
TRBJ2-1	NA	TRBD2	TRBV13	TGTGCCAGCAGCACAGTAGCGGGGGGGCCAAGCAATGAGCAGTTCTTC	CASSTVAGGPSNEQFF
TRBJ2-5	once	NA	TRBV27	TGTGCCAGCAGCCAACAAGCGGTGGGGACCCAGTACTTC	CASSQQAVGTQYF
TRBJ1-4	NA	NA	TRBV27	TGTGCCAGCATGGACAGCACAATGTCGAAACTGTTTTTT	CASMDSTMSKLFF
TRBJ1-6	NA	TRBD1	TRBV27	TGTGCCAGCAGTCTCGGACAGGGGTTGAATTCACCCCTCCACTTT	CASSLGQGLNSPLHF
TRBJ2-5	NA	TRBD1	TRBV27	TGTGCCAGCAGTTTATCACCCGGGACAGGGTTGTCAGAGACCCAGTACTTC	CASSLSPGTGLSETQYF
TRBJ2-5	NA	TRBD2	TRBV29-1	TGCAGCGTTGAAGACCCGGGCATTAGCGGGGAGTACGAAGAGACCCAGTACTTC	CSVEDPGISGEYEETQYF
TRBJ2-3	NA	TRBD1	TRBV27	TGTGCCAGCAGTTTAGTCGGGACAGGAGGCCGCGCAGATACGCAGTATTTT	CASSLVGTGGRADTQYF
TRBJ2-1	NA	NA	TRBV27	TGTGCCAGCAGTCTCCTCCAGGGGAATGAGCAGTTCTTC	CASSLLQGNEQFF
TRBJ1-5	NA	NA	TRBV27	TGTGCCAGCAGTTCCCGGGGATATAGCAATCAGCCCCAGCATTTT	CASSSRGYSNQPQHF
TRBJ1-2	few	NA	TRBV29-1	TGCAGCGTTGAGGCAGGGAACTATGGCTACACCTTC	CSVEAGNYGYTF
TRBJ1-6	few	NA	TRBV7-2	TGTGCCAGCAGGCCTACAGGGAGGGGGGGTTCACCCCTCCACTTT	CASRPTGRGGSPLHF
TRBJ1-1	NA	NA	TRBV29-1	TGCAGCGTTGAAGAGTACAAACGAGCTTTCTTT	CSVEEYKRAFF
TRBJ2-1	NA	NA	TRBV7-9	TGTGCCAGCAGCTTAGAGGCGAGGGGCCCCACAAATGAGCAGTTCTTC	CASSLEARGPTNEQFF
TRBJ2-6	NA	NA	TRBV27	TGTGCCAGCAGTTTACTGGGGCAGGCTGGGGCCAACGTCCTGACTTTC	CASSLLGQAGANVLTF
TRBJ1-4	few	NA	TRBV30	TGTGCCTGGAGTGTTACGGAAAAACTGTTTTTT	CAWSVTEKLFF
TRBJ2-3	NA	TRBD2	TRBV9	TGTGCCAGCAGCGTAGGGGAGGGCGGTACGCAGTATTTT	CASSVGEGGTQYF
TRBJ2-1	NA	NA	TRBV5-8	TGTGCCAGCAGCTTGGCCGAAGGCTATGAGCAGTTCTTC	CASSLAEGYEQFF
TRBJ2-1	NA	TRBD1	TRBV7-2	TGTGCCAGCAGTCTCATCCGGACAGGGGGGAATGAGCAGTTCTTC	CASSLIRTGGNEQFF
TRBJ2-3	NA	NA	TRBV2	TGTGCCAGCAGTGCTAGGGATAGCGAGTCCACAGATACGCAGTATTTT	CASSARDSESTDTQYF
TRBJ1-1	few	NA	TRBV13	TGTGCCAGCAGCCATCACATGAACACTGAAGCTTTCTTT	CASSHHMNTEAFF
TRBJ2-7	NA	TRBD2	TRBV4-1	TGCGCCAGCAGCCACCGTAGCGGGGGACCATCCTACGAGCAGTACTTC	CASSHRSGGPSYEQYF
TRBJ2-5	NA	NA	TRBV13	TGTGCCAGCAGCTTTTCTTCGGCCGAGTGGGGGAACGGCCAGTACTTC	CASSFSSAEWGNGQYF
TRBJ2-7	NA	NA	TRBV15	TGTGCCACCAGGGGCGGCGGCGAGCAGTACTTC	CATRGGGEQYF
TRBJ2-7	few	TRBD1	TRBV30	TGTGCCTGGTCCGGGACAGGGTTCCCCTACGAGCAGTACTTC	CAWSGTGFPYEQYF
TRBJ2-2	many	TRBD2	TRBV6-4	TGTGCCAGCAGTGACTCTGCGGGGGGGCCCGGGGAGCTGTTTTTT	CASSDSAGGPGELFF
TRBJ2-3	NA	TRBD2	TRBV7-9	TGTGCCAGCAGCCCCCGGACTAGCGGGGGCACAGATACGCAGTATTTT	CASSPRTSGGTDTQYF
TRBJ1-5	few	NA	TRBV5-6	TGTGCCAGCAGCGCGTTCGAGACGGGAATCAATCAGCCCCAGCATTTT	CASSAFETGINQPQHF
TRBJ2-1	few	TRBD2	TRBV2	TGTGCCAGCAGTGATCCCAGCGGGGGGGCGATAGGGAATGAGCAGTTCTTC	CASSDPSGGAIGNEQFF
TRBJ2-7	NA	NA	TRBV30	TGTGCCTGGAGTGCCGGCTCCTACGAGCAGTACTTC	CAWSAGSYEQYF
TRBJ2-1	NA	NA	TRBV29-1	TGCAGCGGGGCTTCCGGCTCCTACAATGAGCAGTTCTTC	CSGASGSYNEQFF
TRBJ1-1	NA	NA	TRBV30	TGTGCCTGGACCGGGTTGGGGACCACGAGCCACGAAGCTTTCTTT	CAWTGLGTTSHEAFF
TRBJ2-7	NA	TRBD1	TRBV9	TGTGCCAGCAGCGCCCGGGACAGCGACTACGAGCAGTACTTC	CASSARDSDYEQYF